What follows are 20 T cell receptor beta chains derived from one specimen sequenced in a study of low-dose radiotherapy and immunotherapy resistance in tumors. Time point noted: after trial treatment. Treatment denoted: LDRT plus nivolumab, ipilimumab, low-dose cyclophosphamide and aspirin (RACIN trial). Alpha- and beta-chain coverage of first-strand cDNA came from TRAV- and TRBV-specific primers. A roughly 20-cycle PCR with a constant-region primer and V-primer adapter amplified TCRs. TCRdb passed the reads through MiXCR, listing each CDR3 protein once. The sample carries 30,000 to 40,000 distinct CDR3 sequences, less than 25% recorded once. The source was PBMCs, collected after low-dose radiotherapy plus immunotherapy. These receptors were taken from a female donor with ovarian cancer.

The CDR3 reads CASSEGGHGSYEQYF. CDR3 DNA sequence: TGCGCCAGCAGTGAAGGGGGACACGGCTCCTACGAGCAGTACTTC. The V call is TRBV5-1, the J call TRBJ2-7, with D possibly matching TRBD1 (6 bases). The CDR3 is made up of 15 amino acids. V dropped 5 bases and J dropped 0 bases, with 15 bases sitting between them. Germline-derived CDR1 and CDR2 are SGHRS and YFSETQ.

This clonotype showed up many times. The chain employs TRBV6-8 and TRBJ2-7; 14 nucleotides agree with TRBD2. The germline CDR1 and CDR2 sequences are MNHGY and SAAAGT. The CDR3 spans 17 residues. V trimming: 2 bases; J trimming: 1 base; junction bases outside the gene matches: 4. The CDR3 coding sequence is TGTGCCAGCAGTTACGGGACTAGCGGGAGATGGTCCTACGAGCAGTACTTC. It yields the protein CASSYGTSGRWSYEQYF.

This clonotype was observed many times. The rearrangement links TRBV30 to TRBJ2-4, with a weak D call TRBD1 (6 bases). This CDR3 region has 13 residues. Germline lookup yields CDR1 GTSNPN and CDR2 SVGIG (reference sequence). V shed 2 bases and J shed 9 bases, with 14 bases lying between them. The CDR3 loop is CAWSPQGMGIQYF. The CDR3 DNA sequence: TGTGCCTGGAGTCCTCAGGGGATGGGCATTCAGTACTTC.

This clonotype was picked up many times. The chain uses TRBV10-3 and TRBJ2-1; TRBD1 agrees at 7 bases. The CDR3 covers 15 residues. Germline V CDR1 and CDR2: ENHRY, SYGVKD. V lost 6 bases, J lost 9 bases, and 14 bases stayed unmatched. This CDR3 is CAIRDPGQSQGEQFF. In DNA, the CDR3 is TGTGCCATCAGGGATCCGGGACAGTCGCAGGGTGAGCAGTTCTTC.

The V and J genes are TRBV7-6 and TRBJ2-6, with 7 bases aligning to TRBD2. V lost 5 bases and J lost 0; bases outside the gene matches: 4. The CDR3 consists of 16 residues. Germline CDR1 and CDR2: SGHVS and FNYEAQ. The CDR3 region is CASSPGRTSGANVLTF. The CDR3 DNA is TGTGCCAGCAGCCCCGGGAGGACCTCTGGGGCCAACGTCCTGACTTTC.

This clonotype was picked up many times. The chain has TRBV10-3 and TRBJ2-3; perhaps D is TRBD1 or TRBD2 (5 bases each). V was clipped by 3 bases and J by 2 bases, with 15 bases between them. This CDR3 comprises 16 residues. Germline V lookup: CDR1 ENHRY, CDR2 SYGVKD. CDR3 bases: TGTGCCATCAGTGACTCCGGGACGGAAAACACAGATACGCAGTATTTT. It encodes CAISDSGTENTDTQYF.

This clonotype has ten or more counts. The genes are TRBV5-1 and TRBJ1-2; unclear D gene. The CDR3 is made up of 14 amino acids. Trimming pared 0 bases from V and 1 base from J, leaving 7 bases between. CDR1 and CDR2 (germline): SGHRS, YFSETQ. The CDR3 DNA reads TGCGCCAGCAGCTTGGTTCCTGGTAACTATGGCTACACCTTC. Its translation is CASSLVPGNYGYTF.

This clonotype was recorded many times. The chain carries TRBV14 and TRBJ2-7, with D maybe TRBD2 (5 bases). Germline lookup yields CDR1 SGHDN and CDR2 FVKESK. The CDR3 is 12 residues long. With 3 bases removed from V and 8 bases from J, the gap between germline ends came to 11 bases. The CDR3 nucleotides are TGTGCCAGCAGCCAGATGCCGGGAAAGCAGTACTTC. Its protein product is CASSQMPGKQYF. The whole variable domain, remainder taken from reference TRBV14 and TRBJ2-7, is EAGVTQFPSHSVIEKGQTVTLRCDPISGHDNLYWYRRVMGKEIKFLLHFVKESKQDESGMPNNRFLAERTGGTYSTLKVQPAELEDSGVYFCASSQMPGKQYFGPGTRLTVT.

This clonotype was detected a few times. The V call is TRBV6-1, the J call TRBJ1-3; maybe TRBD1 (6 bases). Germline V gene data show CDR1 as MNHNS and CDR2 as SASEGT. The V and J ends lost 5 bases and 4 bases respectively, with 18 bases between them. This CDR3 is built from 16 residues. CDR3 amino acids: CASSSPSRGEGNTIYF. Here the CDR3 DNA reads TGTGCCAGCAGTTCCCCTTCCAGGGGTGAAGGAAACACCATATATTTT.

Notes on this clonotype: A far more abundant clone sits one base away, making this likely a read error. The chain employs TRBV28 and TRBJ2-1; 10 nucleotides line up with TRBD1. The CDR3 is 14 amino acids. V shed 7 bases, J shed 10 bases, and the junction held 10 bases outside the gene matches. Germline CDR1 and CDR2: MDHEN and SYDVKM. The CDR3 loop is CASTYRDRGGEQFF. The CDR3 coding sequence is TGTGCCAGCACCTACCGGGACAGGGGTGGCGAGCAGTTCTTC.

There are many counts of this clonotype. The chain employs TRBV5-1 and TRBJ1-1, with D possibly matching TRBD1 (5 bases). V lost 0 bases, J lost 6 bases, and 15 bases lay in between. The germline V gene has CDR1 SGHRS and CDR2 YFSETQ. The CDR3 extends over 15 amino acids. The CDR3 DNA is TGCGCCAGCAGCTTGGAGGTGGGACCGGGCGCTGAAGCTTTCTTT. As protein: CASSLEVGPGAEAFF. The variable domain in full, completed from reference TRBV5-1 and TRBJ1-1, reads KAGVTQTPRYLIKTRGQQVTLSCSPISGHRSVSWYQQTPGQGLQFLFEYFSETQRNKGNFPGRFSGRQFSNSRSEMNVSTLELGDSALYLCASSLEVGPGAEAFFGQGTRLTVV.

Points on this clonotype: A far larger clone is one base from this, pointing to a likely read error. This chain uses TRBV5-1 with TRBJ2-7; 8 bases agree with TRBD1. The V gene end was trimmed by 0 bases and the J gene end by 7 bases; junction bases not matched to a gene: 9. The CDR3 covers 15 residues. Per the germline V gene, CDR1 is SGHRS and CDR2 is YFSETQ. This CDR3 reads CASSLGTGFYNEQYF. DNA for the CDR3: TGCGCCAGCAGCTTGGGGACAGGGTTCTACAATGAGCAGTACTTC.

This clonotype was seen ten or more times. The V and J genes are TRBV19 and TRBJ1-5; TRBD1 aligns across 7 bases. The CDR3 extends over 17 amino acids. V shed 2 bases and J 3 bases; nucleotides not matched to a gene: 10. Germline V gene lookup returns CDR1 LNHDA and CDR2 SQIVND (reference sequence). The CDR3: CASSISSGDSNNQPQHF. The CDR3 region has the DNA TGTGCCAGTAGTATATCTTCAGGGGACAGCAACAATCAGCCCCAGCATTTT.

This chain links TRBV4-1 with TRBJ2-5; maybe TRBD2 (7 bases). Trimming removed 7 bases from V and 5 bases from J, with 17 bases in between. CDR3 length: 14 amino acids. CDR1 and CDR2 from the germline V gene are MGHRA and YSYEKL. The CDR3: CASKKGGGGETQYF. In DNA form, the CDR3 reads TGCGCCAGCAAAAAAGGGGGGGGCGGTGAGACCCAGTACTTC.

This clonotype has ten or more counts. CDR3 region: CSVEVYTEAFF. CDR3 sequence (DNA): TGCAGCGTGGAGGTATACACTGAAGCTTTCTTT. V usage is TRBV29-1 and J usage is TRBJ1-1, with no clear D. Germline V gives CDR1 SQVTM, CDR2 ANQGSEA. The CDR3 spans 11 residues. The germline V and J ends were trimmed by 6 bases and 3 bases, with 8 bases remaining between them.

This clonotype showed up many times. This sequence joins TRBV5-6 and TRBJ2-1, with a possible D match to TRBD2 (6 bases). Germline values: CDR1 SGHDT, CDR2 YYEEEE. The CDR3 runs to 15 residues. Trimming took off 2 bases at V and 8 bases at J, with 17 bases between the two ends. The CDR3 is CASSFRDSKAYEQFF. CDR3 nucleotide sequence: TGTGCCAGCAGCTTCCGGGACTCAAAGGCTTATGAGCAGTTCTTC. Full variable domain (remainder filled in from reference TRBV5-6 and TRBJ2-1): DAGVTQSPTHLIKTRGQQVTLRCSPKSGHDTVSWYQQALGQGPQFIFQYYEEEERQRGNFPDRFSGHQFPNYSSELNVNALLLGDSALYLCASSFRDSKAYEQFFGPGTRLTVL.

This clonotype has ten or more counts. J is TRBJ2-1 and V is TRBV5-1, with TRBD2 identical over 8 bases. The V segment lost 4 bases and the J segment 6 bases; nucleotides outside the gene matches: 12. The V gene's germline CDR1 is SGHRS and CDR2 YFSETQ. This CDR3 spans 16 amino acids. In DNA form, the CDR3 reads TGCGCCAGCAGCGCCCCCCCCGGGGGGGGGCCCAATGAGCAGTTCTTC. This sequence encodes CASSAPPGGGPNEQFF.

This clonotype was picked up one time. Given a far larger clone just one base away, this is likely a sequencing read error. This sequence joins TRBV15 and TRBJ2-5; 9 nucleotides agree with TRBD1. Germline-derived CDR1 and CDR2 are LNHNV and YYDKDF (reference sequence). The J segment lost 4 bases and the V segment lost 1 base, leaving 4 bases of the junction unmatched. This CDR3 region has 15 residues. CDR3 loop: CATSRGTGERETQYF. Here the CDR3 DNA reads TGTGCCACCAGCAGAGGGACAGGGGAGAGAGAGACCCAGTACTTC.

The gene calls are TRBV14 and TRBJ1-3, with a possible D match to TRBD1 (5 bases). CDR3 length equals 16 residues. The germline V and J ends were trimmed by 0 bases and 7 bases, with 16 bases remaining between them. Per germline, CDR1 SGHDN and CDR2 FVKESK. CDR3 coding DNA: TGTGCCAGCAGCCAAGAGCACAGGCGTTTCGGTAACACCATATATTTT. Translated, it gives CASSQEHRRFGNTIYF.

This clonotype was seen a few times. In nucleotides, the CDR3 is TGTGCCAGCAGGTCGGGGGGAGAAGCTTTCTTT. Translation: CASRSGGEAFF. The chain recombines TRBV5-8 with TRBJ1-1; D perhaps matches TRBD1 (5 bases). The CDR3 has 11 residues. The V end lost 5 bases, the J end lost 8 bases, and 10 bases lay between the germline ends. CDR1 is SGHTS, CDR2 YDEGEE, per germline.